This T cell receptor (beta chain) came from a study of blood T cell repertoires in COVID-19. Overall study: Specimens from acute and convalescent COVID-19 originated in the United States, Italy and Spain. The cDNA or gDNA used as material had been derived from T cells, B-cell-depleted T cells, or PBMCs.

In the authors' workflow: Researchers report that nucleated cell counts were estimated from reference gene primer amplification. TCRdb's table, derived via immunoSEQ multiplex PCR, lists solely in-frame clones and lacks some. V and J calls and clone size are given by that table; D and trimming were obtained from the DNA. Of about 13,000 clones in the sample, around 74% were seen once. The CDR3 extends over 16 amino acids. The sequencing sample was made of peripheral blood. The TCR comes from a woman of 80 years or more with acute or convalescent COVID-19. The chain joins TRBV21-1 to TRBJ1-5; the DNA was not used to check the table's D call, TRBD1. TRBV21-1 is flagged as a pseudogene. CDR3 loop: CAPWGGTGGSLQPQHF. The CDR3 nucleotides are TGTGCCCCCTGGGGTGGGACAGGCGGATCGTTACAGCCCCAGCATTTT.